This T cell receptor (beta chain) came from a study of CD8 T cells in Susac syndrome. Points from the study as a whole: As acknowledged by the study, its TCR sequencing and HLA analysis included a relatively small number of individuals.

Reverse transcription used roughly 0.45 to 1 ug RNA and random hexamers. The authors amplified TCR beta CDR3 across 54 Vbeta and 13 Jbeta using immunoSEQ multiplex PCR. TCRdb used MiXCR to reprocess the immunoSEQ multiplex PCR reads, holding one entry per CDR3 protein. The sample yields about 66,000 distinct CDR3 sequences, over 85% seen once. This clonotype was seen a handful of times. The antigen is undetermined. The multiple sclerosis control group was made up of treatment-naive patients with stable or active relapsing-remitting disease. With V trimmed by 5 bases and J by 6 bases, 7 bases remained unmatched. This CDR3 region has 14 residues.

The chain uses TRBV12-3 or TRBV12-4 and TRBJ2-7, with 10 bases identical to TRBD2. Sequenced sample: CD8+ T cells from PBMCs. The clonotype originates from a human donor with multiple sclerosis. The CDR3 spells CASSIGTSVGEQYF. In nucleotides, the CDR3 is TGTGCCAGCAGTATCGGGACTAGCGTTGGCGAGCAGTACTTC.